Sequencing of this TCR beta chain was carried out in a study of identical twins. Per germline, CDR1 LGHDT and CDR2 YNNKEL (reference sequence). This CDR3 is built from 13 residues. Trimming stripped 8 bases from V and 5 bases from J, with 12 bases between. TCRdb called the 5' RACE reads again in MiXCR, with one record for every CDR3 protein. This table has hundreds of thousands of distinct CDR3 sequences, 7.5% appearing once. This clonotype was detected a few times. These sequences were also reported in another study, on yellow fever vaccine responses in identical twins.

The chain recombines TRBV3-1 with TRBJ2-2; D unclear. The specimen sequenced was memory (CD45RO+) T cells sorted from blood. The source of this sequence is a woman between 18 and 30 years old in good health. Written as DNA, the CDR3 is TGTGCCAGCTGCGTTGGCAAGACCGGGGAGCTGTTTTTT. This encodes CASCVGKTGELFF.